What follows is one T cell receptor (beta chain) and its context. Which antigen it targets is not known. Per-nucleotide qualities are absent, and no much larger clonotype sits a single base away. These data originate in a study of identical twins (dated by TCRdb to the mid-2010s). Regarding the research as a whole: TCR alpha and beta repertoires from monozygotic twins, unrelated adults of various ages and cord blood were deep-sequenced to test whether fetal clonotypes persist. To rule out contamination, the twin experiments were replicated at different times with different library preparation protocols.

Broad study findings and their caveats: A weaker excess of twin sharing was found in beta out-of-frame sequences because the signal-to-noise ratio was lowered by fewer shared sequences. Compared with coincidental sharing between unrelated individuals, an excess of low generation-probability sequences was observed among out-of-frame TCR alpha sequences shared between twins. Zero-insertion analyses could be partly confounded by invariant T cells such as MAIT and iNKT, though diverse VJ usage argued against such confounding for most clonotypes. Because the same donors could not be followed over many years, conclusions were based on cross-sectional statistical analysis. Out-of-frame TCR alpha sharing in monozygotic twins was systematically underestimated by recombination models, whereas sharing between unrelated individuals was in agreement with the recombination models. Fewer insertions were carried by abundant cord blood beta clonotypes; a weaker similar trend was observed in young adult naive repertoires, while no such trend was observed in memory repertoires.

The method behind the library was 5' RACE. Reads for this sample came from an Illumina HiSeq 2000. Template switching introduced a universal primer binding site; the final cDNA contained a unique molecular identifier, enabling accurate counting of TCR cDNA molecules. Specific primers in the conserved constant-segment region were used to synthesize first-strand cDNA for TCR alpha and beta chains. To control for contamination, each cDNA library was double barcoded with a SMART-Mk sample barcode plus Illumina barcodes. TruSeq adapter sequences and Illumina sample barcodes were added in two successive PCR steps. Sequencing of the TCR alpha and beta cDNA libraries was done on the Illumina HiSeq platform using custom primers. The authors processed their data as follows. Raw reads were processed with MiGEC to extract unique molecular identifiers, and MiXCR was used to determine CDR3 positions. Recombination models were inferred per individual with the repgenHMM and IGoR tools using an EM algorithm. Shared clonotypes were analyzed with the tcR package in R, and sharing was normalized by the product of cloneset sizes. Out-of-frame nonproductive sequences were analyzed to study raw recombination free of thymic and clonal selection effects. TCRdb itself trimmed the public reads at Q25 with fastp, ran MiXCR and retained productive beta chains. A single entry per CDR3 protein holds the most common genes and DNA from its merged rows. The V and J calls and clone size come from TCRdb's table, not from the authors' own analysis. The sample yields 690,000 or so distinct CDR3 sequences; roughly 6% were counted once. The ten largest clones add up to 1.5% to 2% of the sample.

Only healthy Caucasian donors were included. The researchers also sequenced three unrelated adults who were not twins: a male aged 18 to 29, a male aged 50 to 59, and a female aged 50 to 59. Miltenyi CD45RO+ enrichment and human naive T-cell isolation kits were used to isolate memory (CD45RO+) and naive T cells from PBMC. The CDR3 measures 17 amino acids from cysteine to phenylalanine. Kept here is only the CDR3 DNA, which spans 51 bases and is read in frame from base 1. From the germline V gene, CDR1 is SQVTM and CDR2 is ANQGSEA. V was cut back by 0 bases and J by 7 bases, leaving a gap of 21 bases between them.

The rearranged segments are TRBV29-1 and TRBJ1-4; a tentative D match to TRBD1 spans 5 bases. The sample was naive T cells sorted from blood. The meaning of the sample's cell subset or site label: cells isolated with a human naive T-cell isolation kit. The sequence was collected from a man aged 18 to 30 in good health. In nucleotide form, the sequence is TGCAGCGTTGAAGAAGCCATGAGCCGGGACCACAGTGAAAAACTGTTTTTT. Translated, it gives CSVEEAMSRDHSEKLFF.